Following are 18 T cell receptor beta chains from one sample sequenced in a study of long-term antiretroviral therapy in people with HIV. Version v3.0 of the immunoSEQ assay was performed at survey level. Libraries were prepared by immunoSEQ multiplex PCR; TCRdb keeps only in-frame clonotypes and omits some of them. Of tens of thousands of clones listed, 80% to 95% are singletons. Material: unsorted PBMCs, obtained 4.4 years after starting antiretroviral therapy. The source is a woman aged 45-60 years with HIV.

This chain links TRBV12-5 with TRBJ1-2, with TRBD1 as a possible D gene (6 bases). Germline V gene sequence: CDR1 LGHNT, CDR2 FRNRAP. CDR3 length equals 15 residues. Trimming pared 2 bases from V and 0 bases from J, leaving 10 bases between. CDR3 protein: CASGLRTAANYGYTF. DNA for the CDR3: TGTGCTAGTGGTTTGAGGACAGCAGCTAACTATGGCTACACCTTC.

The chain recombines TRBV10-2 with TRBJ2-5; 14 bases line up with TRBD2. J was trimmed by 5 bases and V by 9 bases; bases with no gene match: 5. The germline gives CDR1 WSHSY, CDR2 SAAADI. This CDR3 has 14 residues. CDR3 protein: CASTTSGGAETQYF. The DNA of the CDR3 is TGCGCCAGTACGACTAGCGGGGGGGCTGAGACCCAGTACTTC.

V is TRBV5-4 and J is TRBJ2-7, with D perhaps TRBD1 or TRBD2 (5 bases each). The CDR3 spans 15 residues. V was pared by 3 bases and J by 7 bases, with 20 bases between. In germline, CDR1 is SGHNT, CDR2 YYREEE (reference sequence). The CDR3 DNA reads as TGTGCCAGCAGCTCAGTTGGTACGAGGGGCGTGGAGCAGTACTTC. It is translated as CASSSVGTRGVEQYF.

The genes are TRBV2 and TRBJ2-7; TRBD2 is a possible D gene (5 bases). Deletions cut 7 bases from V and 7 bases from J, with 11 bases between. Germline V lookup: CDR1 SNHLY, CDR2 FYNNEI. The CDR3 is made up of 11 amino acids. CDR3 residues: CASTGREEQYF. As DNA, the CDR3 is TGTGCCAGCACGGGGAGAGAGGAGCAGTACTTC.

This clone was found a few times. This chain joins TRBV9 and TRBJ2-5, with 12 positions matching TRBD2. The V gene end was trimmed by 0 bases and the J gene end by 5 bases; junction bases not matched to a gene: 11. This CDR3 is built from 18 residues. From germline, CDR1 is SGDLS and CDR2 YYNGEE. Here the CDR3 DNA reads TGTGCCAGCAGCGTAGGGCGTACTAGCGGGGGGAAGGGGGAGACCCAGTACTTC. Amino acids: CASSVGRTSGGKGETQYF.

The gene calls are TRBV2 and TRBJ1-1; the D is unclear. The CDR3 totals 14 residues. The germline gives CDR1 SNHLY, CDR2 FYNNEI. Between the trimmed V and J ends, which lost 2 bases and 4 bases, there was a span of 11 bases. The chain's CDR3 is CASSEKGQATEAFF. The CDR3 DNA reads TGTGCCAGCAGTGAAAAGGGCCAAGCCACTGAAGCTTTCTTT.

This clone was counted a few times. The genes are TRBV18 and TRBJ2-2, with D hard to call. The CDR3 is 14 residues long. Germline V CDR1 and CDR2: KGHSH, LQKENI. The V gene lost 2 bases and the J gene lost 4 bases, with 8 bases spanning the gap. The CDR3 here is CASSPGPITGELFF. CDR3 in DNA: TGTGCCAGCTCACCAGGACCGATCACCGGGGAGCTGTTTTTT. Looking up the rest from reference TRBV18 and TRBJ2-2 gives the full variable domain: NAGVMQNPRHLVRRRGQEARLRCSPMKGHSHVYWYRQLPEEGLKFMVYLQKENIIDESGMPKERFSAEFPKEGPSILRIQQVVRGDSAAYFCASSPGPITGELFFGEGSRLTVL.

The rearrangement links TRBV5-1 to TRBJ2-1, with 9 bases aligning to TRBD1. CDR3 length: 16 residues. Germline V CDR1 and CDR2: SGHRS, YFSETQ. Unmatched junction bases numbered 11, after V lost 4 bases and J lost 6 bases. CDR3 nucleotides: TGCGCCAGCAGCGCAGCCTCGGCGACAGGGGGCAATGAGCAGTTCTTC. Translating it yields CASSAASATGGNEQFF.

The chain is built from TRBV18 and TRBJ2-1; D perhaps matches TRBD2 (6 bases). The CDR3 is 14 residues long. Between the trimmed V and J ends, which lost 8 bases and 2 bases, there was a span of 13 bases. CDR1 is KGHSH, CDR2 LQKENI, per germline. The CDR3 DNA reads TGTGCCAGCCTTGATGGCGGGGCCTACAATGAGCAGTTCTTC. It encodes CASLDGGAYNEQFF.

The V gene is TRBV11-2, the J gene TRBJ1-2; D gene uncertain. Germline V gene sequence: CDR1 SGHAT, CDR2 FQNNGV. V shed 1 base and J shed 0 bases, with 6 bases lying between them. This CDR3 is 14 amino acids long. The CDR3 sequence: CASSLGTSNYGYTF. CDR3 coding DNA: TGTGCCAGCAGCTTAGGCACCTCTAACTATGGCTACACCTTC.

The chain recombines TRBV7-2 with TRBJ1-2, with TRBD1 identical over 7 bases. Germline loops: CDR1 SGHTA, CDR2 FQGNSA. Trimming cost V 5 bases and J 6 bases; bases outside gene matches: 6. The CDR3 totals 13 residues. CDR3 loop: CASSKVGGHGYTF. CDR3 sequence (DNA): TGTGCCAGCAGCAAAGTAGGGGGCCATGGCTACACCTTC.

The chain employs TRBV10-3 and TRBJ1-3; D not resolved. This CDR3 spans 14 amino acids. The V and J ends lost 2 bases and 4 bases respectively, with 9 bases between them. CDR1 ENHRY and CDR2 SYGVKD come from the germline V gene. CDR3 bases: TGTGCCATCAGTGAGAAGGGATCAGGAAACACCATATATTTT. It codes for CAISEKGSGNTIYF.

The chain combines TRBV10-3 with TRBJ1-4, with D unresolved. The CDR3 is 18 residues long. The V end was cut by 4 bases, the J end by 8 bases, with 26 bases between. The germline CDR1 and CDR2 sequences are ENHRY and SYGVKD. In nucleotides, the CDR3 is TGTGCCATCAGTGGTAGACCCCCGGGAGCCGAATTGGGCGAAAAACTGTTTTTT. Protein sequence: CAISGRPPGAELGEKLFF.

The rearrangement joins TRBV7-2 to TRBJ2-7; 7 nucleotides match TRBD1. V lost 3 bases and J lost 0; bases outside the gene matches: 5. From germline, CDR1 is SGHTA and CDR2 FQGNSA. The CDR3 covers 15 residues. CDR3 sequence: CASSFDRDPSYEQYF. CDR3 DNA: TGTGCCAGCAGCTTCGACAGGGACCCCTCCTACGAGCAGTACTTC.

The CDR3 spells CATRTSTDTQYF. DNA for the CDR3: TGTGCCACGCGGACTAGCACAGATACGCAGTATTTT. V usage is TRBV2 and J usage is TRBJ2-3; D perhaps matches TRBD2 (5 bases). In germline, CDR1 is SNHLY, CDR2 FYNNEI. The CDR3 length is 12 residues. V lost 10 bases and J lost 0, with 8 bases in between. Variable domain in full (rest from reference TRBV2 and TRBJ2-3): EPEVTQTPSHQVTQMGQEVILRCVPISNHLYFYWYRQILGQKVEFLVSFYNNEISEKSEIFDDQFSVERPDGSNFTLKIRSTKLEDSAMYFCATRTSTDTQYFGPGTRLTVL.

The chain carries TRBV5-1 and TRBJ1-1; TRBD1 agrees at 10 bases. Losses at the gene ends were 0 bases for V and 2 bases for J; bases not matched to a gene: 10. CDR3 length equals 18 residues. Germline CDR1 and CDR2: SGHRS and YFSETQ. For the CDR3, the DNA is TGCGCCAGCAGCTTGGAAGACAGGGGGCGCGGTGGCAACACTGAAGCTTTCTTT. It translates to CASSLEDRGRGGNTEAFF.

The CDR3 here is CATHGAGNSPLHF. DNA of the CDR3: TGTGCCACCCACGGGGCGGGTAATTCACCCCTCCACTTT. The chain links TRBV19 to TRBJ1-6, with a possible D match to TRBD1 (5 bases). In germline, CDR1 is LNHDA, CDR2 SQIVND (reference sequence). The length of the CDR3 is 13 residues. Deletions cut 10 bases from V and 6 bases from J, with 13 bases between. Filled out from reference TRBV19 and TRBJ1-6, the complete variable domain reads DGGITQSPKYLFRKEGQNVTLSCEQNLNHDAMYWYRQDPGQGLRLIYYSQIVNDFQKGDIAEGYSVSREKKESFPLTVTSAQKNPTAFYLCATHGAGNSPLHFGNGTRLTVT.

The chain couples TRBV5-1 to TRBJ2-7, with D perhaps matching TRBD1 (6 bases). V lost 2 bases to trimming and J lost 3 bases, with 12 bases between them. Per germline, CDR1 SGHRS and CDR2 YFSETQ. CDR3 length: 14 amino acids. For the CDR3, the DNA is TGCGCCAGCAGCTTAGGGGACACTGTCTACGAGCAGTACTTC. Its protein is CASSLGDTVYEQYF.